This paragraph reports one T cell receptor beta chain. No antigen is known for it. This record comes from a study of identical twins. Study results and caveats: Twins' surplus sharing was weaker for beta out-of-frame sequences. Zero-insertion analyses were open to partial confounding by invariant MAIT and iNKT cells. Fewer insertions marked abundant cord blood beta clonotypes; young adult naive trended weakly, memory not at all. The same donors were not followed; conclusions instead depended on cross-sectional statistical analysis.

TCRdb independently ran MiXCR on the 5' RACE reads; one entry per CDR3 protein. The sample shows 1.5 million to 2 million distinct CDR3 sequences, 32% of them seen only once. There are 14 residues in the CDR3. Trimming took 5 bases from V and 3 from J; bases not matched to a gene: 5. Germline CDR1 SQVTM, CDR2 ANQGSEA. V is TRBV29-1 and J is TRBJ2-1, with TRBD2 matching 9 bases. This sequence was found in a newborn girl in good health. Sequences were obtained from cord blood. The CDR3 DNA reads TGCAGCGTTTTTGGGACTAGCCTCTACAATGAGCAGTTCTTC. Translating gives CSVFGTSLYNEQFF.